The 19 T cell receptor beta chains given below trace back to one sample, sequenced in a study of breast tumors, draining lymph nodes, adjacent tissues. MiXCR, applied by TCRdb to the multiplex PCR reads, yields one record per CDR3 protein. The sample includes some 19,000 distinct CDR3 sequences, approximately 53% seen only once; the top ten take under 8.5%. Sequenced: breast tumor tissue. The receptors originated from a female donor with breast cancer. Some clones in this sample may be carry-over from other donors' samples.

This clonotype appeared once. V is TRBV20-1 and J is TRBJ2-1; 10 nucleotides agree with TRBD2. Germline lookup yields CDR1 DFQATT and CDR2 SNEGSKA (reference sequence). The CDR3 runs to 15 residues. The junction had 17 bases not matched to a gene; V was cut back by 6 bases and J by 12 bases. CDR3 sequence: CSALSGTSVTDTQFF. DNA of the CDR3: TGCAGTGCCCTATCCGGGACTAGCGTGACAGATACGCAGTTCTTC.

A note on this clonotype: A much larger clone differs by one base, so this may be a read error. This CDR3 fails to terminate in the conserved phenylalanine or tryptophan, so it likely reflects a read error. Because the CDR3's place on the DNA is in doubt, the DNA is left out and the CDR3 is given as listed by TCRdb. V is TRBV20-1 and J is TRBJ2-5. Germline-derived CDR1 and CDR2 are DFQATT and SNEGSKA (reference sequence). The CDR3 totals 11 residues, both ends included. CDR3 residues: CSAQYQETQSL.

The chain has TRBV20-1 and TRBJ1-5, with D possibly being TRBD1 (5 bases). The V gene lost 3 bases and the J gene lost 6 bases, with 18 bases spanning the gap. CDR1 is DFQATT, CDR2 SNEGSKA, per germline (reference sequence). The CDR3 runs 15 residues. The CDR3: CSASTGEQFSQPQHF. The CDR3 coding sequence is TGCAGTGCTAGTACGGGGGAACAATTTTCTCAGCCCCAGCATTTT.

This clonotype has a count of ten or more. This sequence joins TRBV6-2 or TRBV6-3 and TRBJ1-2; no firm D call. The germline V and J ends were trimmed by 1 base and 3 bases, with 12 bases remaining between them. There are 15 residues in the CDR3. Germline V lookup: CDR1 MNHEY, CDR2 SVGEGT. The CDR3 DNA follows: TGTGCCAGCAGTTACTGGACGGATTCGGACTATGGCTACACCTTC. This translates into CASSYWTDSDYGYTF.

The J gene is TRBJ2-1, the V gene TRBV12-3 or TRBV12-4; 10 bases are shared with TRBD2. The CDR3 consists of 12 residues. With 6 bases clipped from V and 12 bases from J, the junction kept 5 bases outside the gene matches. DNA of the CDR3: TGTGCCAGCAGCCTGACTAGCGGGCCGCAGTTCTTC. Encoded protein: CASSLTSGPQFF.

This clonotype is deemed medium-sized. V is TRBV7-9 and J is TRBJ1-6; no reliable D call. The V end lost 3 bases, the J end lost 5 bases, and 8 bases lay between the germline ends. The CDR3 is 14 residues long. Germline V CDR1 and CDR2: SEHNR, FQNEAQ (reference sequence). The CDR3 nucleotides read TGTGCCAGCAGCTTCATCCGGGATAATTCACCCCTCCACTTT. The encoded protein is CASSFIRDNSPLHF.

V usage is TRBV7-2 and J usage is TRBJ2-7; D not resolved. Germline values: CDR1 SGHTA, CDR2 FQGNSA. The CDR3 totals 14 residues. Trimming pared 1 base from V and 3 bases from J, leaving 10 bases between. CDR3 protein: CASSLGDFLYEQYF. DNA of the CDR3: TGTGCCAGCAGCTTAGGAGACTTCCTCTACGAGCAGTACTTC. The full variable domain, completed using reference TRBV7-2 and TRBJ2-7, is GAGVSQSPSNKVTEKGKDVELRCDPISGHTALYWYRQSLGQGLEFLIYFQGNSAPDKSGLPSDRFSAERTGGSVSTLTIQRTQQEDSAVYLCASSLGDFLYEQYFGPGTRLTVT.

This clonotype was found many times. This may arise from a read error, as a much more abundant clone is one base away. V and J are TRBV7-2 and TRBJ2-7; 8 bases are a match to TRBD2. V gave up 0 bases and J gave up 3 bases; unmatched junction bases: 16. The CDR3 is made up of 19 amino acids. Germline assignment: CDR1 SGHTA and CDR2 FQGNSA. The CDR3 nucleotides are TGTGCCAGCAGCTTAGCGCTGTTCCCCAGGGTAGCGGGGCACTACGAGCAGTACTTC. Residues: CASSLALFPRVAGHYEQYF.

The CDR3, as DNA: TGCAGCGTTAGAGGGGCTTATGAAAAACTGTTTTTT. Translated, it gives CSVRGAYEKLFF. This sequence joins TRBV29-1 and TRBJ1-4; a weak D match, TRBD1 (5 bases). CDR1 is SQVTM, CDR2 ANQGSEA, per germline. This CDR3 comprises 12 residues. Trimming removed 5 bases from V and 6 bases from J, with 10 bases in between.

The chain recombines TRBV5-1 with TRBJ2-1, with D possibly matching TRBD2 (5 bases). Germline CDR1 reads SGHRS; CDR2 reads YFSETQ. This CDR3 has 16 residues. V lost 3 bases to trimming and J lost 2 bases, with 15 bases between them. As DNA, the CDR3 is TGCGCCAGCAGCTGGGAGAGCCCAATAACCTACAATGAGCAGTTCTTC. Translated: CASSWESPITYNEQFF. The full variable domain, with the rest looked up from reference TRBV5-1 and TRBJ2-1, is KAGVTQTPRYLIKTRGQQVTLSCSPISGHRSVSWYQQTPGQGLQFLFEYFSETQRNKGNFPGRFSGRQFSNSRSEMNVSTLELGDSALYLCASSWESPITYNEQFFGPGTRLTVL.

The rearrangement uses TRBV20-1 and TRBJ2-2, with 11 nucleotides matching TRBD2. V was pared by 5 bases and J by 4 bases, with 3 bases of the junction left unmatched. The CDR3 consists of 14 residues. CDR1 and CDR2 from the germline V gene are DFQATT and SNEGSKA (reference sequence). The chain's CDR3 is CSAGTSGPTGELFF. CDR3 bases: TGCAGTGCTGGGACTAGCGGACCCACCGGGGAGCTGTTTTTT.

The DNA for the CDR3 is TGTGCCAGCAGTCCCCCGACTAGCGGGTGCACAGATACGCAGTATTTT. Translated, it gives CASSPPTSGCTDTQYF. The V gene is TRBV6-4, the J gene TRBJ2-3; 10 nucleotides align to TRBD2. V trimming: 5 bases; J trimming: 1 base; junction bases outside the gene matches: 6. Germline assignment: CDR1 MRHNA and CDR2 SNTAGT. The CDR3 is 16 amino acids.

A remark on this clonotype: Mismatch with germline at one junction end may stem from a read error. The chain's CDR3 is CASSPGNGVGVRYNERFF. As DNA, the CDR3 is TGTGCCAGCAGCCCCGGAAATGGGGTGGGAGTAAGGTACAATGAGCGGTTCTTC. This chain uses TRBV11-2 with TRBJ2-1; weak D call: TRBD2 (5 bases). This CDR3 is 18 amino acids long. Germline CDR1 reads SGHAT; CDR2 reads FQNNGV. The entire variable domain, with the rest obtained from reference TRBV11-2 and TRBJ2-1, is as follows: EAGVAQSPRYKIIEKRQSVAFWCNPISGHATLYWYQQILGQGPKLLIQFQNNGVVDDSQLPKDRFSAERLKGVDSTLKIQPAKLEDSAVYLCASSPGNGVGVRYNERFFGPGTRLTVL.

This clonotype was observed a few times. The V call is TRBV7-3, the J call TRBJ2-1; D ambiguous. The CDR3 loop spans 12 amino acids. V lost 5 bases and J lost 6, with 8 bases in between. The germline CDR1 and CDR2 sequences are SGHTA and FQGTGA. The CDR3 protein is CASSPRANEQFF. Written as DNA, the CDR3 is TGTGCCAGCAGCCCCCGGGCCAATGAGCAGTTCTTC. Full variable domain (remainder filled in from reference TRBV7-3 and TRBJ2-1): GAGVSQTPSNKVTEKGKYVELRCDPISGHTALYWYRQSLGQGPEFLIYFQGTGAADDSGLPNDRFFAVRPEGSVSTLKIQRTERGDSAVYLCASSPRANEQFFGPGTRLTVL.

This clonotype is judged medium-sized. This rearrangement joins TRBV20-1 to TRBJ2-3; D may be TRBD2 (6 bases). V lost 6 bases, J lost 5 bases, and 18 bases lay in between. The CDR3 is 14 residues long. Germline CDR1 and CDR2: DFQATT and SNEGSKA (reference sequence). CDR3 loop: CSATRRGGVDTQYF. CDR3 in DNA: TGCAGTGCCACCCGGCGGGGCGGGGTAGATACGCAGTATTTT.

Many counts were recorded for this clonotype. V usage is TRBV20-1 and J usage is TRBJ1-2; possibly TRBD1 for D (6 bases). There are 20 residues in the CDR3. Germline CDR1 DFQATT, CDR2 SNEGSKA (reference sequence). Trimming left V 0 bases short and J 2 bases short, with 28 bases between. The CDR3 sequence is CSARDFIFSRQVHLNYGYTF. The CDR3, as DNA: TGCAGTGCTAGAGATTTTATTTTCAGCAGACAGGTCCATTTGAACTATGGCTACACCTTC.

The CDR3 protein is CSVEGLADKQYF. Written as DNA, the CDR3 is TGCAGCGTTGAAGGGCTAGCCGACAAGCAGTACTTC. The J gene is TRBJ2-7, the V gene TRBV29-1; TRBD2 is a possible D gene (5 bases). The germline V gene has CDR1 SQVTM and CDR2 ANQGSEA. Trimming shortened V by 1 base and J by 8 bases, and 12 bases separated the two germline ends. The CDR3 is made up of 12 amino acids.

This rearrangement joins TRBV20-1 to TRBJ2-7, with D uncertain. There are 14 residues in the CDR3. From germline, CDR1 is DFQATT and CDR2 SNEGSKA (reference sequence). V was clipped by 6 bases and J by 3 bases, with 18 bases between them. The CDR3 reads CSAQSADGYYEQYF. The CDR3 bases are TGCAGTGCCCAATCGGCGGACGGATACTACGAGCAGTACTTC.

This clonotype was detected ten times or more. This chain connects TRBV2 to TRBJ2-1; the match to TRBD1 covers 8 bases. V shed 7 bases and J 5 bases; nucleotides not matched to a gene: 10. The CDR3 contains 15 residues. Germline V gene data show CDR1 as SNHLY and CDR2 as FYNNEI. For the CDR3, the DNA is TGTGCCAGCACCCTAAGACAGGGGATGGACAATGAGCAGTTCTTC. Its translation is CASTLRQGMDNEQFF.